The 27 T cell receptor beta chains in this list originate from one sample, sequenced in a study of T cell responses to AZD1222 COVID-19 vaccine. Data came from immunoSEQ multiplex PCR; TCRdb stores just in-frame clones and leaves some out. The table lists some 140,000 clones, about 90% of them singletons, with 5.5% to 6% in the top ten. The specimen comprised peripheral blood, sampled on day 0 of MenACWY control vaccination. All receptors derive from an adult in good health.

The gene calls are TRBV5-1 and TRBJ1-2; tentative D call: TRBD1 (5 bases). The germline V and J ends were trimmed by 4 bases and 4 bases, with 8 bases remaining between them. The CDR3 totals 12 residues. The germline V gene encodes CDR1 SGHRS and CDR2 YFSETQ. The CDR3 loop reads CASSRDRYGYTF. The CDR3 DNA follows: TGCGCCAGCAGCAGGGACCGCTATGGCTACACCTTC.

The chain couples TRBV29-1 to TRBJ2-1; D ambiguous. This CDR3 comprises 14 residues. V was cut by 4 bases and J by 3 bases, with 13 bases left in between. Germline-derived CDR1 and CDR2 are SQVTM and ANQGSEA. In DNA, the CDR3 is TGCAGCGTTGGGTTGCGGCACTTCTACAATGAGCAGTTCTTC. Amino acid sequence: CSVGLRHFYNEQFF.

This clone was counted only a few times. The rearrangement joins TRBV6-5 to TRBJ1-5; D gene unclear. CDR1 is MNHEY, CDR2 SVGAGI, per germline. Trimming took off 5 bases at V and 0 bases at J, with 11 bases between the two ends. This CDR3 contains 15 residues. CDR3 sequence: CASSHRPDSNQPQHF. CDR3 nucleotides: TGTGCCAGCAGTCACAGACCGGATAGCAATCAGCCCCAGCATTTT.

This chain links TRBV15 with TRBJ1-1; D call uncertain. Germline CDR1 and CDR2: LNHNV and YYDKDF (reference sequence). The CDR3 contains 16 residues. V was pared by 4 bases and J by 1 base, with 16 bases between. Written as DNA, the CDR3 is TGTGCCACCAGCATCGCGTTGGCCCGGCAGAACACTGAAGCTTTCTTT. It specifies CATSIALARQNTEAFF.

The chain has TRBV5-1 and TRBJ1-2; D might be TRBD1 (5 bases). CDR3 length: 16 amino acids. CDR1 SGHRS and CDR2 YFSETQ come from the germline V gene. Deletions cut 6 bases from V and 5 bases from J, with 23 bases between. CDR3 coding DNA: TGCGCCAGCACCCTTGAATACCCCGGGACTGATTATGGCTACACCTTC. Protein: CASTLEYPGTDYGYTF. Complete variable domain (other parts from reference TRBV5-1 and TRBJ1-2): KAGVTQTPRYLIKTRGQQVTLSCSPISGHRSVSWYQQTPGQGLQFLFEYFSETQRNKGNFPGRFSGRQFSNSRSEMNVSTLELGDSALYLCASTLEYPGTDYGYTFGSGTRLTVV.

V is TRBV13 and J is TRBJ2-6; D uncertain. Trimming removed 5 bases at V and 0 bases at J, with 23 bases between. This CDR3 spans 20 amino acids. Germline loops: CDR1 PRHDT, CDR2 FYEKMQ (reference sequence). The CDR3: CASSILTRASGRSGANVLTF. The CDR3 bases are TGTGCCAGCAGCATCCTGACCCGGGCCTCTGGTCGCTCTGGGGCCAACGTCCTGACTTTC.

This chain connects TRBV9 to TRBJ2-1; the D call may be TRBD1 or TRBD2 (5 bases each). The germline CDR1 and CDR2 sequences are SGDLS and YYNGEE. The CDR3 consists of 15 residues. V lost 0 bases to trimming and J lost 7 bases, with 14 bases between them. CDR3 DNA: TGTGCCAGCAGCGTAGCTACGGGGCCTGGGAATGAGCAGTTCTTC. This encodes CASSVATGPGNEQFF.

The rearrangement uses TRBV5-6 and TRBJ2-1, with 11 bases lining up with TRBD1. V lost 4 bases and J lost 6; bases outside the gene matches: 3. Germline-derived CDR1 and CDR2 are SGHDT and YYEEEE. The CDR3 is 14 amino acids. CDR3 loop: CASSGTGGPNEQFF. The CDR3 coding sequence is TGTGCCAGCAGCGGGACAGGGGGGCCCAATGAGCAGTTCTTC.

V is TRBV6-5 and J is TRBJ1-2; D may be TRBD1 (5 bases). Germline assignment: CDR1 MNHEY and CDR2 SVGAGI. V shed 0 bases and J shed 2 bases, with 10 bases lying between them. The CDR3 runs to 15 residues. The CDR3 reads CASSYSFSGNYGYTF. The CDR3 region has the DNA TGTGCCAGCAGTTACTCTTTTTCAGGGAACTATGGCTACACCTTC.

The J gene is TRBJ2-5, the V gene TRBV19; D gene unclear. The CDR3 extends over 11 amino acids. Trimming removed 6 bases from V and 3 bases from J, with 5 bases in between. CDR1 and CDR2 (germline): LNHDA, SQIVND (reference sequence). As DNA, the CDR3 is TGTGCCAGTAGCCACGAAGAGACCCAGTACTTC. Translation: CASSHEETQYF.

The chain carries TRBV7-4 and TRBJ2-7; D not resolved. The CDR3 runs to 11 residues. V lost 6 bases to trimming and J lost 3 bases, with 6 bases between them. CDR1 SGHVT and CDR2 SQSDAQ come from the germline V gene. CDR3 nucleotides: TGTGCCAGCAGATGGGACTACGAGCAGTACGTC. This sequence encodes CASRWDYEQYV.

V gene TRBV21-1 combines with J gene TRBJ1-3. TRBV21-1 is annotated as a pseudogene. This CDR3 has 12 residues. Here the CDR3 DNA reads TGTGCCAGTCTCGTCGGTGGAAACACCATATATTTT. This sequence encodes CASLVGGNTIYF.

This clone was counted a few times. CDR3 DNA: TGTGCCAGCAGTTTAGGAACAGGGGATACAGATACGCAGTATTTT. It codes for CASSLGTGDTDTQYF. This chain joins TRBV28 and TRBJ2-3, with 7 bases lining up with TRBD1. This CDR3 contains 15 residues. Germline CDR1 is MDHEN and CDR2 is SYDVKM. The ends lost 2 bases at V and 3 bases at J; junction bases unmatched: 5.

The chain carries TRBV7-2 and TRBJ2-2; 7 nucleotides agree with TRBD1. This CDR3 region has 17 residues. The junction had 7 bases not matched to a gene; V was cut back by 3 bases and J by 0 bases. CDR1 SGHTA and CDR2 FQGNSA come from the germline V gene. The CDR3 protein is CASSFRTQGSNTGELFF. CDR3 DNA sequence: TGTGCCAGCAGCTTCAGGACACAGGGGTCGAACACCGGGGAGCTGTTTTTT.

This clone appeared once. The chain couples TRBV2 to TRBJ2-7; perhaps TRBD1 as D (6 bases). The V gene lost 4 bases and the J gene lost 1 base, with 8 bases spanning the gap. This CDR3 contains 13 residues. The germline gives CDR1 SNHLY, CDR2 FYNNEI. The CDR3 loop reads CASSADRSYEQYF. The CDR3 coding sequence is TGTGCCAGCAGTGCGGACAGATCCTACGAGCAGTACTTC.

The chain carries TRBV18 and TRBJ2-7; maybe TRBD1 (7 bases). This CDR3 comprises 14 residues. The germline gives CDR1 KGHSH, CDR2 LQKENI. Trimming stripped 4 bases from V and 4 bases from J, with 14 bases between. The CDR3 here is CASSLYPGGYEQYF. The CDR3 nucleotides are TGTGCCAGCTCACTATATCCAGGGGGGTACGAGCAGTACTTC. Full variable domain (outside the CDR3, taken from reference TRBV18 and TRBJ2-7): NAGVMQNPRHLVRRRGQEARLRCSPMKGHSHVYWYRQLPEEGLKFMVYLQKENIIDESGMPKERFSAEFPKEGPSILRIQQVVRGDSAAYFCASSLYPGGYEQYFGPGTRLTVT.

The chain couples TRBV12-3 or TRBV12-4 to TRBJ1-2; D ambiguous. The CDR3 consists of 13 residues. V lost 1 base and J lost 3, with 6 bases in between. This chain's CDR3 is CASSLEADYGYTF. CDR3 sequence (DNA): TGTGCCAGCAGTTTAGAGGCGGACTATGGCTACACCTTC.

DNA of the CDR3: TGTGCCAGTAGTATAGAGGGGTGGGGGCAGCCCCAGCATTTT. Its translation: CASSIEGWGQPQHF. The chain is built from TRBV19 and TRBJ1-5; TRBD1 is a possible D gene (5 bases). The CDR3 is 14 residues long. V shed 0 bases and J shed 7 bases, with 10 bases lying between them. In germline, CDR1 is LNHDA, CDR2 SQIVND (reference sequence). Variable domain in full (rest from reference TRBV19 and TRBJ1-5): DGGITQSPKYLFRKEGQNVTLSCEQNLNHDAMYWYRQDPGQGLRLIYYSQIVNDFQKGDIAEGYSVSREKKESFPLTVTSAQKNPTAFYLCASSIEGWGQPQHFGDGTRLSIL.

This chain joins TRBV3-1 (or the pseudogene TRBV3-2) and TRBJ1-5, with D maybe TRBD1 (5 bases). V was pared by 8 bases and J by 3 bases, with 11 bases between. Per germline, CDR1 LGHDT and CDR2 YNNKEL (reference sequence). This CDR3 is 13 amino acids long. The CDR3 DNA follows: TGTGCCAGCTCCGACAGACTCAATCAGCCCCAGCATTTT. Its protein product is CASSDRLNQPQHF.

The table lists this clone with a count of one. In DNA, the CDR3 is TGTGCCAGCAGCCTTAAGTCAAGGAACACTGAAGCTTTCTTT. Protein: CASSLKSRNTEAFF. The chain couples TRBV28 to TRBJ1-1; D is undetermined. The CDR3 is 14 amino acids. Trimming cost V 6 bases and J 1 base, with 12 bases left between them. Germline V gene sequence: CDR1 MDHEN, CDR2 SYDVKM.

In this sample, this clone turned up a few times. V gene TRBV5-8 combines with J gene TRBJ1-4; TRBD1 aligns across 7 bases. Germline V gene data show CDR1 as SGHTS and CDR2 as YDEGEE. The CDR3 runs 14 residues. V lost 0 bases, J lost 8 bases, and 4 bases stayed unmatched. The CDR3, as DNA: TGTGCCAGCAGCTTGGGACAGGGAAGAGAAAAACTGTTTTTT. It codes for CASSLGQGREKLFF.

This clone showed up just a few times. The chain links TRBV28 to TRBJ2-1; no reliable D call. V lost 2 bases and J lost 0, with 14 bases in between. The CDR3 has 17 residues. The V gene's germline CDR1 is MDHEN and CDR2 SYDVKM. The CDR3 nucleotides read TGTGCCAGCAGTTTAGTGGGGTACAAAGCCTCCTACAATGAGCAGTTCTTC. Its protein is CASSLVGYKASYNEQFF.

The rearrangement uses TRBV19 and TRBJ1-6, with no clear D. The V end lost 4 bases, the J end lost 5 bases, and 15 bases lay between the germline ends. Germline assignment: CDR1 LNHDA and CDR2 SQIVND (reference sequence). CDR3 size: 16 residues. The CDR3: CASSTALGADNSPLHF. The DNA for the CDR3 is TGTGCCAGTAGTACCGCGTTGGGAGCGGATAATTCACCCCTCCACTTT.

DNA for the CDR3: TGTGCCAGCAGTTTCGGGTTCGACTCACCCCTCCACTTT. This translates into CASSFGFDSPLHF. The V call is TRBV12-3 or TRBV12-4, the J call TRBJ1-6; D remains unclear. The CDR3 has 13 amino acids. V lost 3 bases and J 10 bases, leaving 10 bases between the germline ends.

The chain has TRBV7-9 and TRBJ1-4, with D uncertain. This CDR3 is 15 amino acids long. Trimming removed 1 base at V and 6 bases at J, with 12 bases between. The V gene's germline CDR1 is SEHNR and CDR2 FQNEAQ (reference sequence). CDR3 bases: TGTGCCAGCAGCTTAGGGGATACTCCCTATGAAAAACTGTTTTTT. Translating gives CASSLGDTPYEKLFF.

V and J are TRBV10-3 and TRBJ1-2, with a possible D match to TRBD1 (5 bases). This CDR3 is built from 12 residues. The germline V gene encodes CDR1 ENHRY and CDR2 SYGVKD. V was pared by 4 bases and J by 4 bases, with 7 bases between. The chain's CDR3 is CAISGDGYGYTF. The CDR3 nucleotides read TGTGCCATCAGTGGGGACGGCTATGGCTACACCTTC.

The rearrangement joins TRBV18 to TRBJ1-6; 8 bases agree with TRBD1. J lost 6 bases, V lost 5 bases, and 9 bases had no gene match. Per germline, CDR1 KGHSH and CDR2 LQKENI. This CDR3 has 16 amino acids. CDR3 amino acids: CASSFEVDRANSPLHF. The CDR3 DNA sequence: TGTGCCAGCTCATTTGAGGTGGACAGGGCTAATTCACCCCTCCACTTT.